What follows is one T cell receptor (beta chain) and its context. This sample is part of a study of cytomegalovirus exposure and HLA in healthy donors. Primers included in the PCR were 60 Vbeta and 13 Jbeta primers. Using immunoSEQ multiplex PCR, the repertoire was profiled, and TCRdb retains in-frame clones only, with some absent. The sample has approximately 74,000 clones; about 60% are singletons. Germline V gene lookup returns CDR1 LNHNV and CDR2 YYDKDF (reference sequence). There are 15 residues in the CDR3. V lost 3 bases, J lost 4 bases, and 16 bases lay in between. This TCR was recovered from a young man in good health and CMV-seropositive. Sequenced: PBMCs. The chain employs TRBV15 and TRBJ2-7; D is perhaps TRBD2 (5 bases). CDR3: CATSRDPSGDYEQYF. The DNA for the CDR3 is TGTGCCACCAGCAGGGACCCCAGCGGAGATTACGAGCAGTACTTC.